This T cell receptor beta chain appears in the sequencing data of a study of blood T cell repertoires in COVID-19. In the study overall: Italy, Spain and the United States were the sources of the convalescent and acute COVID-19 samples. Sources were T cells, B-cell-depleted T cells, or PBMCs; the material itself was cDNA or gDNA.

Source study methods: Quantification of nucleated cells was approximated via reference gene primer amplification. Clones were read by immunoSEQ multiplex PCR, and TCRdb kept only the in-frame ones, dropping some. Clone size and the V and J calls come from that table; the DNA yielded D and trimming. The sample consists of about 160,000 clones, approximately 88% of them appearing once. The sample holds one count of this clone. Germline CDR1 is SGHRS and CDR2 is YFSETQ. The CDR3 consists of 15 residues. V trimming: 0 bases; J trimming: 7 bases; junction bases outside the gene matches: 4. The sample taken for sequencing was peripheral blood. The chain joins TRBV5-1 to TRBJ1-6; 7 nucleotides align to TRBD1. This TCR was sampled from a woman of 80 years or more with active or convalescent COVID-19. The CDR3 DNA is TGCGCCAGCAGCTTGGAGGGGGCGATGAATTCACCCCTCCACTTT. Its protein is CASSLEGAMNSPLHF. The whole variable domain, filled in from reference TRBV5-1 and TRBJ1-6, reads KAGVTQTPRYLIKTRGQQVTLSCSPISGHRSVSWYQQTPGQGLQFLFEYFSETQRNKGNFPGRFSGRQFSNSRSEMNVSTLELGDSALYLCASSLEGAMNSPLHFGNGTRLTVT.